This entry features one TCR beta chain sequence. The antigen remains unidentified. The sample originates from a study of Graves' ophthalmopathy and Graves' hyperthyroidism. Study-level findings and limits: Blood also harbored most expanded thyroid clonotypes above 0.001 frequency. As the model predicted ophthalmopathy progression, it achieved a sensitivity of 70.59% and a specificity of roughly 72%.

Amplification of the TCR beta CDR3 regions used RNA transcripts (as template). First-round RT-PCR with HTBI primers preceded a second-round multiplex PCR. TCRdb called the multiplex PCR reads again in MiXCR, with one record for every CDR3 protein. The table records about 240,000 distinct CDR3 sequences, about 46% of them present only once. With 4 bases removed from V and 8 bases from J, the gap between germline ends came to 21 bases. This CDR3 is 16 amino acids long. Germline assignment: CDR1 SGDLS and CDR2 YYNGEE. The sequence was obtained from an adult man with Graves' ophthalmopathy. This sequence joins TRBV9 and TRBJ1-4; D may be TRBD1 (5 bases). Sequencing input: peripheral blood. CDR3 sequence: CASSQDRWRGGEKLFF. The CDR3 region has the DNA TGTGCCAGCAGCCAAGATCGGTGGAGGGGAGGGGAAAAACTGTTTTTT.